This TCR beta chain was identified during a study of T cell changes during pregnancy in multiple sclerosis (dated by TCRdb to about 2019). With respect to the entire study: In women with multiple sclerosis, the researchers looked at how the T cell repertoire shifted as pregnancy progressed.

On this clone: The target of this receptor is not known. The sample holds no much larger clone one base away, and base qualities are not on file.

The cysteine opens and the phenylalanine closes a CDR3 of 17 amino acids. Only CDR3 DNA is held: 51 bases, read in frame from base 1. CDR1 and CDR2 are read off the germline V gene as MDHEN and SYDVKM. V sheds 2 bases and J sheds 0 bases, leaving 14 bases between their ends. Libraries were prepared through the immunoSEQ multiplex PCR assay. This is the immuneACCESS table as TCRdb keeps it, with only in-frame sequences that have V and J called. A part of the clones is gone; compared with another copy, unresolved V genes explain less than half, and the rest is unexplained. In all, the sample holds 70,000 to 80,000 clones, and approximately 95% of those were seen once. Jointly, the top ten make up approximately 1% of the sample.

This material consisted of peripheral blood, taken in the first trimester of pregnancy. The sequence was obtained from a female donor with multiple sclerosis, enrolled in a pregnancy study. The rearrangement joined TRBV28 to TRBJ2-1; a weak D assignment points to TRBD2 (5 bases agree). The CDR3 amino acid sequence is: CASSLVGRTSSYNEQFF. The bases read TGTGCCAGCAGTTTAGTAGGACGCACTAGCTCCTACAATGAGCAGTTCTTC.